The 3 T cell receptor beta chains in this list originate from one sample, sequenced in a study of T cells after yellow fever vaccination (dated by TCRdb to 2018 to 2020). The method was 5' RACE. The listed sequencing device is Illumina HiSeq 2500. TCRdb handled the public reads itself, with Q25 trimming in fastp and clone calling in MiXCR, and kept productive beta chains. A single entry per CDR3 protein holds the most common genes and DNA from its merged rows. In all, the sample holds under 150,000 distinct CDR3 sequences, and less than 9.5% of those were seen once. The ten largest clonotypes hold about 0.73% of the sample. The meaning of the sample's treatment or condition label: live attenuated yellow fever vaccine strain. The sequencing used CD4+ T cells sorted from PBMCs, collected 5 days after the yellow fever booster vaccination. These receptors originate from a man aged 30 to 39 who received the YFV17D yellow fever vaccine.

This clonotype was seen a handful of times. CDR3 protein: CASSSHLGGQGTEAFF. CDR3 bases: TGCGCCAGCAGCTCCCATCTGGGGGGACAGGGGACTGAAGCTTTCTTT. V and J are TRBV5-1 and TRBJ1-1, with 10 nucleotides matching TRBD1. Germline CDR1 is SGHRS and CDR2 is YFSETQ. The CDR3 has 16 amino acids. V lost 3 bases, J lost 5 bases, and 10 bases stayed unmatched. Looking up the rest from reference TRBV5-1 and TRBJ1-1 gives the full variable domain: KAGVTQTPRYLIKTRGQQVTLSCSPISGHRSVSWYQQTPGQGLQFLFEYFSETQRNKGNFPGRFSGRQFSNSRSEMNVSTLELGDSALYLCASSSHLGGQGTEAFFGQGTRLTVV.

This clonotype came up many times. The DNA for the CDR3 is TGTGCCAGTAGTATCCTCGGCAGGCCTAACAATGAGCAGTTCTTC. It codes for CASSILGRPNNEQFF. The chain combines TRBV19 with TRBJ2-1; D is uncertain. The CDR3 has 15 residues. Trimming cost V 3 bases and J 5 bases, with 14 bases left between them. Germline lookup yields CDR1 LNHDA and CDR2 SQIVND (reference sequence).

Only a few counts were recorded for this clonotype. The CDR3 here is CASSFRDRAQETQYF. Written as DNA, the CDR3 is TGTGCCAGCAGCTTCCGGGACAGGGCTCAAGAGACCCAGTACTTC. The chain has TRBV5-4 and TRBJ2-5, with 9 nucleotides matching TRBD1. The trim removed 2 bases at V and 2 bases at J, leaving 4 bases unmatched. The CDR3 runs 15 residues. The germline V gene encodes CDR1 SGHNT and CDR2 YYREEE (reference sequence). The whole variable domain, remainder taken from reference TRBV5-4 and TRBJ2-5, is ETGVTQSPTHLIKTRGQQVTLRCSSQSGHNTVSWYQQALGQGPQFIFQYYREEENGRGNFPPRFSGLQFPNYSSELNVNALELDDSALYLCASSFRDRAQETQYFGPGTRLLVL.